This entry features one T cell receptor beta chain sequence. This clonotype has at least ten counts. What this receptor recognizes is not known. Base quality data are lacking; no much larger clone is found one base away. These data are taken from a study of neurological immune-mediated disorders (dated by TCRdb to the late 2010s). Regarding the research as a whole: Among the roughly 34 multiple sclerosis patients, relapsing-remitting MS was present in around 31 and secondary progressive MS was present in 3. Longitudinal samples, technical triplicates and paired sorted CD4+ and CD8+ T-cell subsets, alongside PBMC samples, were included among the roughly 96 TCR-beta libraries. Using UMI-based sequencing, the study compared peripheral blood TCR-beta repertoires from patients with HTLV-I-associated myelopathy (HAM/TSP), patients with multiple sclerosis, and healthy controls. Of the 68 subjects in the cohort, approximately 15 were HAM/TSP patients, some 34 were multiple sclerosis patients, and about 20 were healthy controls.

To synthesize cDNA, template-switch 5'RACE was performed with a primer carrying a 10-nucleotide random unique molecular identifier so that each TCR transcript was tagged. Over 170 million TCR-beta sequences, covering 15-18 subjects, were produced in each sequencing run. Total RNA was extracted with the RNeasy kit. The KAPA Real-time Library Amplification kit was used to amplify TCR-beta VDJ regions with primers targeting the TCR constant region and the 5'RACE anchor. A first PCR added sample indexes and Illumina adaptors, and a second PCR then raised library yield. After Ampure bead purification, the roughly 650 bp TCR product was size-selected on a 2% E-gel SizeSelection system. Library quality was checked on a Bioanalyzer, concentration was measured with Qubit, and libraries were quantified with the Kapa Library Quantification kit before pooling. An Illumina HiSeq 2500 was used to sequence the libraries paired-end at 2 x 150 bp. To increase sequence diversity, about 25-31% phiX was spiked into each library pool. The authors processed their data as follows. The quality-filtered reads were processed with the UMI-based MiGEC pipeline, whose error correction step removed more than 80% of the raw TCR sequences. IMGT germline references were used for alignment of VDJ genes, and clonotypes were defined by a unique CDR3 amino acid sequence together with V-J genes. VDJtools evaluated clonal expansion, Shannon diversity and CDR3 relatedness (CalcPairwiseDistances, ClusterSamples); CLCbio workbench built phylogenetic trees. Using coefficient-of-variation modelling across technical triplicates, the study counted a clone as expanded if it had at least 8 unique UMIs. Using fastp trimming at Q25 and MiXCR clonotype assembly, TCRdb reanalyzed the public sequencing data and kept in-frame beta chains. Every entry covers one CDR3 protein and lists the most common genes and DNA from its rows. What appears here as the V and J calls and clone size reflects TCRdb's work, not the paper's. This sample lists 65,000 to 70,000 distinct CDR3 sequences; 3.9% were detected once. 1.3% of the sample is in the top ten clones.

Results and caveats for the whole study, not just this receptor: No identical CDR3 amino acid sequences were found to be shared among expanded clones across subjects, suggesting that TCR-beta repertoires were private in all groups. TCR clonal expansion was highest in HAM/TSP patients and lowest in MS patients, with MS patients falling below even healthy controls. The MS cluster was not associated with any clinical or MRI features, and the authors stated that larger cohorts are needed. Repertoires from 18 of 34 MS patients were grouped by phylogenetic analysis into a cluster of related CDR3 sequences, suggesting a possible repertoire-level signature.

For unsorted PBMC libraries, 2 million PBMCs were used after storage in RNAlater at -80 degrees C until RNA extraction. The multiple sclerosis patients were enrolled in a US clinical protocol that used magnetic resonance imaging to evaluate disease progression. Peripheral blood was subjected to Ficoll-Hypaque density gradient centrifugation to isolate PBMCs, which were then cryopreserved in liquid nitrogen. CDR1 SGHTS and CDR2 YDEGEE are derived from the germline V gene. The CDR3 starts with the cysteine, ends with the phenylalanine, and has 14 residues. Kept here is only the CDR3 DNA, which spans 42 bases and is read in frame from base 1. A distance of 14 bases separates the germline ends of V and J, which lose 3 bases and 5 bases respectively.

The V gene is TRBV5-8 and the J gene is TRBJ1-2, with a weak D call of TRBD1 (5 bases match). The sequence derives from a man aged 25-45 years with multiple sclerosis. The source material was PBMCs. CDR3 sequence: CASSWNIWGYGYTF. The nucleotide sequence reads as follows: TGTGCCAGCAGCTGGAACATCTGGGGGTATGGCTACACCTTC.